These 7 T cell receptor beta chains were sequenced from one sample in a study of OX40 agonist ivuxolimab in advanced cancers. Here immunoSEQ multiplex PCR was the method, and the copy in TCRdb shows in-frame clones only, minus some. Seen here are about 72,000 clones, approximately 90% observed once, and the top ten hold more than 0.8%. This material consisted of CD4+ or CD8+ T cells sorted from blood, taken in a trial of the OX40 agonist ivuxolimab. Receptors were obtained from an adult with an advanced solid tumor such as melanoma, head and neck, liver or kidney cancer.

This clone was observed once. This chain joins TRBV30 and TRBJ2-5, with TRBD2 matching 8 bases. Trimming cost V 3 bases and J 4 bases; bases outside gene matches: 7. The CDR3 is 14 residues long. The germline CDR1 and CDR2 sequences are GTSNPN and SVGIG (reference sequence). This CDR3 reads CAWSPGLAGETQYF. CDR3 sequence (DNA): TGTGCCTGGAGCCCCGGACTAGCTGGAGAGACCCAGTACTTC.

The V and J genes are TRBV2 and TRBJ2-1, with D perhaps TRBD1 or TRBD2 (5 bases each). The V gene lost 2 bases and the J gene lost 4 bases, with 12 bases spanning the gap. The germline CDR1 and CDR2 sequences are SNHLY and FYNNEI. This CDR3 region has 15 residues. The CDR3 sequence is CASSELRDQYNEQFF. The CDR3 DNA sequence: TGTGCCAGCAGTGAATTAAGGGACCAGTACAATGAGCAGTTCTTC.

The chain uses TRBV6-6 and TRBJ2-7; 7 positions agree with TRBD2. Germline CDR1 MNHNY, CDR2 SVGAGI (reference sequence). Unmatched junction bases numbered 3, after V lost 3 bases and J lost 1 base. The length of the CDR3 is 14 residues. The CDR3 region has the DNA TGTGCCAGCAGTTATCTAGCGGTATCCTACGAGCAGTACTTC. Amino acid sequence: CASSYLAVSYEQYF.

The rearrangement joins TRBV11-2 to TRBJ2-2; unclear D gene. The CDR3 is made up of 13 amino acids. V lost 2 bases, J lost 1 base, and 2 bases lay in between. The V gene's germline CDR1 is SGHAT and CDR2 FQNNGV. CDR3 nucleotide sequence: TGTGCCAGCAGCTTAATGAACACCGGGGAGCTGTTTTTT. It codes for CASSLMNTGELFF.

The rearrangement joins TRBV27 to TRBJ2-6, with D unresolved. Germline-derived CDR1 and CDR2 are MNHEY and SMNVEV (reference sequence). This CDR3 has 15 residues. V lost 2 bases and J 4 bases, leaving 9 bases between the germline ends. DNA for the CDR3: TGTGCCAGCAGTTTAGGGGTGAGCGGGGCCAACGTCCTGACTTTC. Amino acids: CASSLGVSGANVLTF. Based on the CDR3 plus reference TRBV27 and TRBJ2-6, the full variable domain is EAQVTQNPRYLITVTGKKLTVTCSQNMNHEYMSWYRQDPGLGLRQIYYSMNVEVTDKGDVPEGYKVSRKEKRNFPLILESPSPNQTSLYFCASSLGVSGANVLTFGAGSRLTVL.

The chain employs TRBV5-1 and TRBJ2-5; the D gene is possibly TRBD2 (6 bases). Germline values: CDR1 SGHRS, CDR2 YFSETQ. CDR3 size: 14 residues. V was clipped by 0 bases and J by 4 bases, with 10 bases between them. In nucleotides, the CDR3 is TGCGCCAGCAGCTTGGCCATTAGCGGAGAGACCCAGTACTTC. This translates into CASSLAISGETQYF.

This chain links TRBV5-4 with TRBJ2-5, with 9 nucleotides matching TRBD2. This CDR3 has 15 residues. CDR1 is SGHNT, CDR2 YYREEE, per germline (reference sequence). The V gene end was trimmed by 0 bases and the J gene end by 2 bases; junction bases not matched to a gene: 2. The CDR3 region has the DNA TGTGCCAGCAGCTTGGGACTAGCGGTGCAAGAGACCCAGTACTTC. It encodes CASSLGLAVQETQYF.